Shown below are 32 T cell receptor beta chains from a single sample sequenced in a study of T cell responses to AZD1222 COVID-19 vaccine. TCRdb keeps only in-frame clones here, not all; method: immunoSEQ multiplex PCR. The profile shows around 78,000 clones, 90% of them singletons. Sequences were derived from peripheral blood, sampled 28 days after the second AZD1222 dose. All receptors derive from an adult who received the AZD1222 COVID-19 vaccine.

V gene TRBV7-2 combines with J gene TRBJ1-5, with 8 bases lining up with TRBD1. V shed 1 base, J shed 7 bases, and the junction held 0 bases outside the gene matches. The V gene's germline CDR1 is SGHTA and CDR2 FQGNSA. This CDR3 has 13 residues. DNA of the CDR3: TGTGCCAGCAGCTTAGACAGGGGGCAGCCCCAGCATTTT. Encoded protein: CASSLDRGQPQHF. Complete variable domain (other parts from reference TRBV7-2 and TRBJ1-5): GAGVSQSPSNKVTEKGKDVELRCDPISGHTALYWYRQSLGQGLEFLIYFQGNSAPDKSGLPSDRFSAERTGGSVSTLTIQRTQQEDSAVYLCASSLDRGQPQHFGDGTRLSIL.

The chain uses TRBV27 and TRBJ2-7, with a tentative D call TRBD2 (5 bases). Trimming shortened V by 3 bases and J by 5 bases, and 11 bases separated the two germline ends. Looked up from germline, CDR1 is MNHEY and CDR2 is SMNVEV (reference sequence). The CDR3 runs 13 residues. The CDR3 bases are TGTGCCAGCAGTTTCATCCCGCGGGACGAGCAGTACTTC. This gives the protein CASSFIPRDEQYF.

This clone was picked up a small number of times. The chain carries TRBV11-2 and TRBJ1-3; the D gene is possibly TRBD1 (6 bases). CDR3 length equals 16 residues. Germline V gene data show CDR1 as SGHAT and CDR2 as FQNNGV. V was cut by 5 bases and J by 0 bases, with 14 bases left in between. The CDR3 reads CASSRLRDTSGNTIYF. The CDR3, as DNA: TGTGCCAGCAGCCGACTCCGGGACACCTCTGGAAACACCATATATTTT.

The chain has TRBV18 and TRBJ1-2; 9 bases are shared with TRBD1. V lost 3 bases, J lost 4 bases, and 6 bases stayed unmatched. Germline values: CDR1 KGHSH, CDR2 LQKENI. CDR3 size: 15 residues. In DNA, the CDR3 is TGTGCCAGCTCACCTGACGGGACAGGGACCTATGGCTACACCTTC. Protein: CASSPDGTGTYGYTF. The full variable domain, with the rest looked up from reference TRBV18 and TRBJ1-2, is NAGVMQNPRHLVRRRGQEARLRCSPMKGHSHVYWYRQLPEEGLKFMVYLQKENIIDESGMPKERFSAEFPKEGPSILRIQQVVRGDSAAYFCASSPDGTGTYGYTFGSGTRLTVV.

Comment on this clone: In the same sample, other DNA sequences code for this CDR3. The chain has TRBV30 and TRBJ1-5, with D unresolved. Germline lookup yields CDR1 GTSNPN and CDR2 SVGIG (reference sequence). The CDR3 contains 12 residues. V lost 1 base, J lost 4 bases, and 5 bases lay in between. The CDR3 spells CAWSGVNQPQHF. The CDR3 DNA follows: TGTGCCTGGAGTGGAGTGAATCAGCCCCAGCATTTT.

The chain carries TRBV7-8 and TRBJ2-3; 13 bases map to TRBD2. This CDR3 has 16 amino acids. Looked up from germline, CDR1 is SGHVS and CDR2 is FQNEAQ. Germline trimming cut 4 bases from V and 4 bases from J; bases unmatched to any gene: 5. The CDR3 sequence: CASSSRTSGGADTQYF. The DNA for the CDR3 is TGTGCCAGCAGCTCCCGGACTAGCGGGGGTGCAGATACGCAGTATTTT.

The chain has TRBV4-3 and TRBJ2-2; no clear D. CDR1 and CDR2 from the germline V gene are LGHNA and YSLEER. The CDR3 extends over 15 amino acids. Trimming took 0 bases from V and 4 from J, leaving 9 bases between them. The CDR3 protein is CASSQDGSGTGELFF. CDR3 nucleotides: TGCGCCAGCAGCCAAGATGGGTCAGGCACCGGGGAGCTGTTTTTT.

In DNA, the CDR3 is TGTGCCAGCAGCGTGGACACAGATACGCAGTATTTT. Amino acid sequence: CASSVDTDTQYF. The chain has TRBV7-2 and TRBJ2-3; D gene unclear. This CDR3 region has 12 residues. From germline, CDR1 is SGHTA and CDR2 FQGNSA. V gave up 5 bases and J gave up 2 bases, with 5 bases separating them.

The chain is built from TRBV7-3 and TRBJ2-1; D might be TRBD2 (5 bases). Germline V CDR1 and CDR2: SGHTA, FQGTGA. The CDR3 has 14 residues. V dropped 7 bases and J dropped 3 bases, with 13 bases sitting between them. The CDR3 DNA reads TGTGCCAGCAAACTAGAGGGCTACTACAATGAGCAGTTCTTC. Protein product: CASKLEGYYNEQFF.

This chain links TRBV20-1 with TRBJ1-5, with D maybe TRBD1 (6 bases). The CDR3 runs to 16 residues. The germline V and J ends were trimmed by 3 bases and 2 bases, with 17 bases remaining between them. CDR1 is DFQATT, CDR2 SNEGSKA, per germline (reference sequence). The CDR3 DNA reads as TGCAGTGCTAGTGACAGGACCCTTGTCGGCAATCAGCCCCAGCATTTT. Encoded protein: CSASDRTLVGNQPQHF.

This clone appeared a few times. V usage is TRBV6-1 and J usage is TRBJ1-4; D perhaps matches TRBD1 (5 bases). The V and J ends lost 3 bases and 7 bases respectively, with 15 bases between them. CDR1 is MNHNS and CDR2 is SASEGT in the germline V gene. This CDR3 has 15 amino acids. CDR3 nucleotide sequence: TGTGCCAGCAGTGACGGTCGGCAGGGCGGTGAAAAACTGTTTTTT. Its translation is CASSDGRQGGEKLFF.

J is TRBJ2-1 and V is TRBV6-2 or TRBV6-3; 7 bases are shared with TRBD2. Germline CDR1 MNHEY, CDR2 SVGEGT. The CDR3 totals 17 residues. Unmatched junction bases numbered 14, after V lost 6 bases and J lost 3 bases. Written as DNA, the CDR3 is TGTGCCAGCAGCATCTCCGTGGGCGGGGGATACTACAATGAGCAGTTCTTC. It is translated as CASSISVGGGYYNEQFF.

The J gene is TRBJ2-1, the V gene TRBV4-3; possibly TRBD1 for D (6 bases). Germline-derived CDR1 and CDR2 are LGHNA and YSLEER. V was shortened by 0 bases and J by 7 bases, with 13 bases between the two germline ends. The CDR3 is 15 amino acids. In DNA, the CDR3 is TGCGCCAGCAGCCAAGAGCACAGGGTTGGGAATGAGCAGTTCTTC. Residues: CASSQEHRVGNEQFF.

The chain recombines TRBV7-9 with TRBJ2-7, with D unclear. Looked up from germline, CDR1 is SEHNR and CDR2 is FQNEAQ (reference sequence). The CDR3 has 11 amino acids. The ends were cut back, 1 base at V and 7 bases at J, with 5 bases in the middle. The CDR3 DNA follows: TGTGCCAGCAGCTTAGGAGTGGAGCAGTACTTC. Protein sequence: CASSLGVEQYF.

This clone came up once. This chain connects TRBV30 to TRBJ1-6; TRBD1 matches 8 bases. The CDR3 spans 15 residues. Looked up from germline, CDR1 is GTSNPN and CDR2 is SVGIG (reference sequence). V lost 2 bases to trimming and J lost 7 bases; unmatched junction nucleotides: 7. The CDR3 sequence: CAWSIGTGGNSPLHF. The DNA of the CDR3 is TGTGCCTGGAGTATCGGGACAGGAGGGAATTCACCCCTCCACTTT.

This chain links TRBV28 with TRBJ2-3; perhaps TRBD2 as D (6 bases). The CDR3 has 15 residues. V lost 4 bases and J 5 bases, leaving 16 bases between the germline ends. Germline-derived CDR1 and CDR2 are MDHEN and SYDVKM. DNA of the CDR3: TGTGCCAGCAGTTCCCCACTAGCAGTCGGAGATACGCAGTATTTT. It codes for CASSSPLAVGDTQYF.

This clone was picked up a small number of times. The V and J genes are TRBV6-5 and TRBJ1-1, with a weak D call TRBD1 (5 bases). Germline V lookup: CDR1 MNHEY, CDR2 SVGAGI. The CDR3 totals 13 residues. V was shortened by 4 bases and J by 4 bases, with 10 bases between the two germline ends. The CDR3 reads CASSSPQGTEAFF. CDR3 DNA sequence: TGTGCCAGCAGTTCACCCCAGGGCACTGAAGCTTTCTTT.

The chain has TRBV7-8 and TRBJ2-3; D not resolved. Germline assignment: CDR1 SGHVS and CDR2 FQNEAQ. Between the trimmed V and J ends, which lost 4 bases and 3 bases, there was a span of 14 bases. This CDR3 is 15 amino acids long. The CDR3 DNA follows: TGTGCCAGCAGCTCCCGCACCCAAGCGACAGATACGCAGTATTTT. This codes for CASSSRTQATDTQYF.

The chain has TRBV24-1 and TRBJ2-7; 7 nucleotides align to TRBD1. Germline trimming cut 3 bases from V and 5 bases from J; bases unmatched to any gene: 9. Germline values: CDR1 KGHDR, CDR2 SFDVKD. This CDR3 is built from 15 residues. The chain's CDR3 is CATSDRRDSSHEQYF. CDR3 in DNA: TGTGCCACCAGTGATCGCCGGGACAGTTCCCACGAGCAGTACTTC.

The chain carries TRBV7-2 and TRBJ2-7; 10 positions agree with TRBD2. CDR1 and CDR2 from the germline V gene are SGHTA and FQGNSA. The CDR3 is 15 residues long. After removal of 0 bases from V and 4 bases from J, the junction contained 3 bases not matched to a gene. The DNA of the CDR3 is TGTGCCAGCAGCTTAGCGTCTAGCGGGAGTTACGAGCAGTACTTC. Translating gives CASSLASSGSYEQYF.

This chain uses TRBV7-9 with TRBJ2-7; the D is unclear. V was cut by 3 bases and J by 0 bases, with 9 bases left in between. Germline V gives CDR1 SEHNR, CDR2 FQNEAQ (reference sequence). The CDR3 has 14 residues. This CDR3 reads CASSFDQSSYEQYF. In DNA, the CDR3 is TGTGCCAGCAGCTTTGACCAGAGCTCCTACGAGCAGTACTTC.

This clone was observed a few times. The CDR3 region is CASSTLPSLKTLTRSNEQFF. The CDR3 DNA reads TGCGCCAGCAGTACCCTCCCTTCCCTTAAAACCCTGACCCGCAGCAATGAGCAGTTCTTC. The gene calls are TRBV5-1 and TRBJ2-1; D is unresolved. V was pared by 5 bases and J by 6 bases, with 33 bases between. The CDR3 contains 20 residues. Germline lookup yields CDR1 SGHRS and CDR2 YFSETQ.

The CDR3 loop is CASSLTGTGSYEQYF. CDR3 sequence (DNA): TGTGCCAGCAGCCTAACCGGGACAGGGAGTTACGAGCAGTACTTC. V is TRBV11-3 and J is TRBJ2-7, with 9 bases aligning to TRBD1. The length of the CDR3 is 15 residues. The germline gives CDR1 SGHNT, CDR2 YENEEA. The J segment lost 4 bases and the V segment lost 5 bases, leaving 9 bases of the junction unmatched.

The chain employs TRBV18 and TRBJ1-5, with a tentative D call TRBD1 (5 bases). The CDR3 runs 16 residues. V lost 3 bases and J 0 bases, leaving 12 bases between the germline ends. The germline gives CDR1 KGHSH, CDR2 LQKENI. The CDR3 DNA is TGTGCCAGCTCACCCGGGGCAAGGGATAGCAATCAGCCCCAGCATTTT. Protein: CASSPGARDSNQPQHF.

The chain has TRBV5-1 and TRBJ1-1; D ambiguous. The CDR3 length is 15 residues. The V and J ends lost 0 bases and 1 base respectively, with 10 bases between them. The V gene's germline CDR1 is SGHRS and CDR2 YFSETQ. The chain's CDR3 is CASSLEGSRNTEAFF. The CDR3 nucleotides are TGCGCCAGCAGCTTGGAGGGCAGCCGGAACACTGAAGCTTTCTTT.

The rearrangement links TRBV7-2 to TRBJ2-3; 10 bases are a match to TRBD2. CDR3 length equals 15 residues. V shed 4 bases and J 6 bases; nucleotides not matched to a gene: 7. The germline V gene has CDR1 SGHTA and CDR2 FQGNSA. DNA for the CDR3: TGTGCCAGCAGCTGGACTAGCGGCCCCCCGGATACGCAGTATTTT. This codes for CASSWTSGPPDTQYF.

V and J are TRBV2 and TRBJ1-4; D unclear. This CDR3 has 15 amino acids. Trimming removed 5 bases at V and 5 bases at J, with 15 bases between. The V gene's germline CDR1 is SNHLY and CDR2 FYNNEI. The CDR3 here is CASSPGRNLNEKLFF. CDR3 coding DNA: TGTGCCAGCAGTCCAGGACGGAACCTAAATGAAAAACTGTTTTTT.

The chain combines TRBV11-1 with TRBJ2-7; D remains ambiguous. The V gene's germline CDR1 is SGHAT and CDR2 FQDESV (reference sequence). The CDR3 extends over 12 amino acids. V was clipped by 4 bases and J by 6 bases, with 10 bases between them. The CDR3 sequence: CASSSPFPEQYF. The DNA of the CDR3 is TGTGCCAGCAGCTCTCCTTTCCCCGAGCAGTACTTC.

The count of this clone is one. The rearrangement links TRBV10-2 to TRBJ2-7, with 7 bases matching TRBD1. The germline gives CDR1 WSHSY, CDR2 SAAADI. CDR3 length equals 11 residues. Trimming at V came to 6 bases and at J to 8 bases, leaving 4 bases not matched to a gene. This chain's CDR3 is CASRTGYQQYF. In DNA form, the CDR3 reads TGCGCCAGCAGGACAGGGTACCAGCAGTACTTC.

The chain is built from TRBV7-3 and TRBJ2-1, with 9 bases lining up with TRBD2. Germline V gene sequence: CDR1 SGHTA, CDR2 FQGTGA. The V segment lost 1 base and the J segment 9 bases; nucleotides outside the gene matches: 19. The CDR3 sequence is 19 residues long. The CDR3 protein is CASSLMPSAGGPSASEQFF. As DNA, the CDR3 is TGTGCCAGCAGCTTAATGCCTTCGGCGGGAGGGCCTTCGGCCAGTGAGCAGTTCTTC.

This chain uses TRBV6-5 with TRBJ1-2; D ambiguous. The CDR3 runs to 14 residues. The V gene lost 2 bases and the J gene lost 5 bases, with 12 bases spanning the gap. Germline CDR1 and CDR2: MNHEY and SVGAGI. The CDR3 coding sequence is TGTGCCAGCAGTTACGGTGTTGCTCGTTATGGCTACACCTTC. Encoded protein: CASSYGVARYGYTF.

The V gene is TRBV11-3, the J gene TRBJ2-7; no firm D call. Trimming pared 4 bases from V and 4 bases from J, leaving 5 bases between. The CDR3 has 11 amino acids. Germline V CDR1 and CDR2: SGHNT, YENEEA. The CDR3 bases are TGTGCCAGCAGCTCCGATTACGAGCAGTACTTC. Protein: CASSSDYEQYF.